This T cell receptor (beta chain) was sequenced during a study of molecular identifiers for immune sequencing clone quantification. Overall study findings and caveats: In naive cells, under 1% of molecules belonged to clones above 20 RNA copies, against over 99% in effector cells.

V was clipped by 3 bases and J by 6 bases, with 17 bases between them. CDR1 is MDHEN and CDR2 is SYDVKM in the germline V gene. The CDR3 is 15 amino acids. Libraries of naive CD8 T cells were made from 20,000 to 1,000,000 sorted cells. They used 10%, 30% or 50% RNA. This clonotype showed up many times. Its specificity is unknown. Bulk libraries came from a prior protocol with listed TCR primers. Each CDR3 protein is one row after TCRdb ran MiXCR on the PCR reads. Among about 320,000 distinct CDR3 sequences listed, roughly 23% were seen once. The sequenced sample was naive CD8+ T cells from blood, with Jurkat cell RNA spiked in. Subset given: FACS-sorted CD8+CD4-CCR7+CD45RA+ naive T cells. The chain joins TRBV28 to TRBJ1-1; a possible D gene is TRBD1 (6 bases). This sequence was found in a human donor in good health. Some libraries in this study had Jurkat cell RNA spiked in. The CDR3 bases are TGTGCCAGCAGTTTCCACTCGACAGGAAGGTCTGAAGCTTTCTTT. It codes for CASSFHSTGRSEAFF.